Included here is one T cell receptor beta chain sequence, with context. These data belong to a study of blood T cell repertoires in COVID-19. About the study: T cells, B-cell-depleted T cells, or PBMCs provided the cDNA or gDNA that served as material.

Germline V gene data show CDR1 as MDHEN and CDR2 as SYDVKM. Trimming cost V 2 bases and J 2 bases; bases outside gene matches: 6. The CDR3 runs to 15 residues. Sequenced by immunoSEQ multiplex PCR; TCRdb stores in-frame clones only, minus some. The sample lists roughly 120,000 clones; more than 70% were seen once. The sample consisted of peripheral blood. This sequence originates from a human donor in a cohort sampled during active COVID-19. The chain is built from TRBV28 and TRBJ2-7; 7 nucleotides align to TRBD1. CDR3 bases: TGTGCCAGCAGTTTACCCGGGACAGTAACCTACGAGCAGTACTTC. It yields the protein CASSLPGTVTYEQYF.